The next 25 T cell receptor beta chains were all read from a single sample in a study of shared T cell receptors in the human thymus. Sequenced by immunoSEQ multiplex PCR; TCRdb stores in-frame clones only, minus some. The sample carries 500,000 to 750,000 clones, around 87% recorded once. The sample was also linked to a second study, of human thymus T cells.

Specimen: thymocytes. The receptor source for this set is a boy under two years old with a congenital heart defect.

The chain recombines TRBV5-1 with TRBJ2-1; 8 bases agree with TRBD2. Germline V gene lookup returns CDR1 SGHRS and CDR2 YFSETQ. V trimming: 2 bases; J trimming: 1 base; junction bases outside the gene matches: 8. The CDR3 loop spans 17 amino acids. CDR3 in DNA: TGCGCCAGCAGCTTCACGGGAGGGCTCCGGTCCTACAATGAGCAGTTCTTC. This codes for CASSFTGGLRSYNEQFF.

The V call is TRBV30, the J call TRBJ2-7; the match to TRBD2 covers 13 bases. Per the germline V gene, CDR1 is GTSNPN and CDR2 is SVGIG (reference sequence). The CDR3 length is 17 residues. V shed 0 bases and J 6 bases; nucleotides not matched to a gene: 11. CDR3 region: CAWSVRTSGRYALEQYF. CDR3 nucleotides: TGTGCCTGGAGTGTACGGACTAGCGGGAGATATGCCCTCGAGCAGTACTTC.

The chain carries TRBV10-1 and TRBJ2-7; tentatively, D is TRBD1 (8 bases). CDR1 is WNHNN, CDR2 SYGVQD, per germline (reference sequence). V lost 6 bases, J lost 6 bases, and 18 bases lay in between. The CDR3 runs to 14 residues. The CDR3 here is CASSGRQGASEQYF. The CDR3 DNA is TGCGCCAGCAGCGGGAGGCAGGGGGCCAGCGAGCAGTACTTC.

The chain joins TRBV14 to TRBJ2-1; 7 bases line up with TRBD1. The CDR3 has 15 amino acids. Germline trimming cut 2 bases from V and 3 bases from J; bases unmatched to any gene: 4. Germline loops: CDR1 SGHDN, CDR2 FVKESK. The CDR3: CASSQTTGFYNEQFF. CDR3 bases: TGTGCCAGCAGCCAAACGACAGGGTTCTACAATGAGCAGTTCTTC.

The chain employs TRBV4-1 and TRBJ2-4, with TRBD2 as a possible D gene (6 bases). The germline V gene has CDR1 MGHRA and CDR2 YSYEKL. This CDR3 has 16 residues. Trimming shortened V by 0 bases and J by 3 bases, and 12 bases separated the two germline ends. This CDR3 is CASSQDWGVGKNIQYF. CDR3 DNA: TGCGCCAGCAGCCAAGATTGGGGGGTGGGCAAAAACATTCAGTACTTC.

The chain uses TRBV12-5 and TRBJ1-4, with D possibly TRBD1 on 6 matching bases. CDR3 length: 15 amino acids. The germline CDR1 and CDR2 sequences are LGHNT and FRNRAP. Trimming took 4 bases from V and 7 from J, leaving 16 bases between them. The CDR3 loop reads CASGYRDKLLEKLFF. The CDR3 DNA reads as TGTGCTAGTGGTTATCGGGACAAGCTACTTGAAAAACTGTTTTTT. The full variable domain, completed using reference TRBV12-5 and TRBJ1-4, is DARVTQTPRHKVTEMGQEVTMRCQPILGHNTVFWYRQTMMQGLELLAYFRNRAPLDDSGMPKDRFSAEMPDATLATLKIQPSEPRDSAVYFCASGYRDKLLEKLFFGSGTQLSVL.

J is TRBJ2-3 and V is TRBV5-4; 9 nucleotides agree with TRBD1. This CDR3 is built from 16 residues. J gave up 1 base and V 7 bases, and 10 bases lay outside the gene matches. CDR1 and CDR2 (germline): SGHNT, YYREEE (reference sequence). Here the CDR3 DNA reads TGTGCCAGCGGGGGACAGGGCCTTGAGGGCACAGATACGCAGTATTTT. Amino acid sequence: CASGGQGLEGTDTQYF.

This chain joins TRBV5-1 and TRBJ2-1; 8 nucleotides agree with TRBD2. Germline-derived CDR1 and CDR2 are SGHRS and YFSETQ. J gave up 5 bases and V 3 bases, and 22 bases lay outside the gene matches. This CDR3 has 20 residues. In nucleotides, the CDR3 is TGCGCCAGCAGCTGGCCCACTCGGAGCGGGAGAGGGGGTACGCACAATGAGCAGTTCTTC. It encodes CASSWPTRSGRGGTHNEQFF.

This chain joins TRBV11-2 and TRBJ1-1, with D maybe TRBD1 (6 bases). Trimming stripped 5 bases from V and 3 bases from J, with 16 bases between. The germline V gene encodes CDR1 SGHAT and CDR2 FQNNGV. The CDR3 totals 15 residues. This CDR3 is CASSLNRVGYTEAFF. In nucleotides, the CDR3 is TGTGCCAGCAGCCTGAACAGGGTAGGTTACACTGAAGCTTTCTTT.

This clone was seen only once. The chain joins TRBV25-1 to TRBJ2-7; TRBD1 aligns across 8 bases. Germline V lookup: CDR1 MGHDK, CDR2 SYGVNS. V shed 4 bases and J 5 bases; nucleotides not matched to a gene: 10. The CDR3 is made up of 15 amino acids. Written as DNA, the CDR3 is TGTGCCAGCAGTGCTGATAGACAGGGGAAGCACGAGCAGTACTTC. Residues: CASSADRQGKHEQYF.

This chain links TRBV27 with TRBJ2-3; no clear D. V was pared by 4 bases and J by 1 base, with 12 bases between. The CDR3 has 15 amino acids. Germline V gene lookup returns CDR1 MNHEY and CDR2 SMNVEV (reference sequence). CDR3 sequence (DNA): TGTGCCAGCAGTTGGAGAATAAGCCGCACAGATACGCAGTATTTT. Amino acid sequence: CASSWRISRTDTQYF.

V is TRBV28 and J is TRBJ2-3; D is perhaps TRBD2 (6 bases). Germline V gene sequence: CDR1 MDHEN, CDR2 SYDVKM. This CDR3 comprises 16 residues. V was clipped by 6 bases and J by 5 bases, with 21 bases between them. The CDR3 bases are TGTGCCAGCAGAAGACTAGGGATGAAGGTCGGAGATACGCAGTATTTT. It encodes CASRRLGMKVGDTQYF. Combining the CDR3 with reference TRBV28 and TRBJ2-3 gives the whole variable domain DVKVTQSSRYLVKRTGEKVFLECVQDMDHENMFWYRQDPGLGLRLIYFSYDVKMKEKGDIPEGYSVSREKKERFSLILESASTNQTSMYLCASRRLGMKVGDTQYFGPGTRLTVL.

The J gene is TRBJ1-2, the V gene TRBV19, with TRBD1 as a possible D gene (5 bases). Germline V lookup: CDR1 LNHDA, CDR2 SQIVND (reference sequence). Trimming removed 3 bases from V and 4 bases from J, with 6 bases in between. The CDR3 length is 12 residues. CDR3 in DNA: TGTGCCAGTAGTATGACAGCCTATGGCTACACCTTC. This translates into CASSMTAYGYTF. Supplemented by reference TRBV19 and TRBJ1-2, the full variable domain reads DGGITQSPKYLFRKEGQNVTLSCEQNLNHDAMYWYRQDPGQGLRLIYYSQIVNDFQKGDIAEGYSVSREKKESFPLTVTSAQKNPTAFYLCASSMTAYGYTFGSGTRLTVV.

This chain connects TRBV5-6 to TRBJ2-7; 8 bases align to TRBD2. V lost 0 bases, J lost 2 bases, and 13 bases stayed unmatched. There are 18 residues in the CDR3. In germline, CDR1 is SGHDT, CDR2 YYEEEE. The CDR3 spells CASSLVAGKRGRTYEQYF. As DNA, the CDR3 is TGTGCCAGCAGCTTGGTTGCCGGTAAGCGCGGGAGGACCTACGAGCAGTACTTC. Looking up the rest from reference TRBV5-6 and TRBJ2-7 gives the full variable domain: DAGVTQSPTHLIKTRGQQVTLRCSPKSGHDTVSWYQQALGQGPQFIFQYYEEEERQRGNFPDRFSGHQFPNYSSELNVNALLLGDSALYLCASSLVAGKRGRTYEQYFGPGTRLTVT.

This chain uses TRBV15 with TRBJ1-4; 8 bases are shared with TRBD1. The CDR3 has 17 residues. CDR1 is LNHNV, CDR2 YYDKDF, per germline (reference sequence). Trimming removed 2 bases from V and 3 bases from J; junction bases left unmatched: 8. The CDR3 spells CATSRNLQGQANEKLFF. In DNA form, the CDR3 reads TGTGCCACCAGCAGAAACCTTCAGGGACAGGCTAATGAAAAACTGTTTTTT. The full variable domain, with the rest looked up from reference TRBV15 and TRBJ1-4, is DAMVIQNPRYQVTQFGKPVTLSCSQTLNHNVMYWYQQKSSQAPKLLFHYYDKDFNNEADTPDNFQSRRPNTSFCFLDIRSPGLGDTAMYLCATSRNLQGQANEKLFFGSGTQLSVL.

This chain links TRBV6-1 with TRBJ1-1, with 8 bases lining up with TRBD1. The CDR3 sequence is 13 residues long. Germline lookup yields CDR1 MNHNS and CDR2 SASEGT. V lost 6 bases, J lost 10 bases, and 10 bases stayed unmatched. The CDR3, as DNA: TGTGCCAGCAGGCTGACAGGGGCGGAGGGAGCTTTCTTT. Its translation is CASRLTGAEGAFF.

The CDR3 DNA follows: TGTGCCAGCACCAGAGGGGGTCCCAACTACGAGCAGTACTTC. It specifies CASTRGGPNYEQYF. J is TRBJ2-7 and V is TRBV13, with D tentatively TRBD1 (6 bases). V was cut by 7 bases and J by 3 bases, with 16 bases left in between. Germline lookup yields CDR1 PRHDT and CDR2 FYEKMQ (reference sequence). This CDR3 contains 14 residues.

V is TRBV30 and J is TRBJ2-5; 12 positions match TRBD1. The length of the CDR3 is 17 residues. The germline V gene has CDR1 GTSNPN and CDR2 SVGIG (reference sequence). Trimming removed 4 bases from V and 5 bases from J; junction bases left unmatched: 14. The CDR3 coding sequence is TGTGCCTGGATTAAGGGACAGGGGGCGTCTCAAGAGGAGACCCAGTACTTC. Translation gives CAWIKGQGASQEETQYF.

The chain joins TRBV13 to TRBJ2-1; 12 bases fit TRBD2. The CDR3 runs 20 residues. CDR1 and CDR2 from the germline V gene are PRHDT and FYEKMQ (reference sequence). V gave up 6 bases and J gave up 1 base; unmatched junction bases: 16. The CDR3 DNA follows: TGTGCCAGCAGTTCCGAAACGACTAGCGGGAGCCCCACTTCCTACAATGAGCAGTTCTTC. Its translation: CASSSETTSGSPTSYNEQFF.

The rearrangement links TRBV18 to TRBJ2-3, with a weak D call TRBD2 (6 bases). The germline gives CDR1 KGHSH, CDR2 LQKENI. V was shortened by 1 base and J by 2 bases, with 10 bases between the two germline ends. The CDR3 has 15 amino acids. In DNA, the CDR3 is TGTGCCAGCTCACCACGAGCGGGTTCCACAGATACGCAGTATTTT. Its protein is CASSPRAGSTDTQYF. Combining the CDR3 with reference TRBV18 and TRBJ2-3 gives the whole variable domain NAGVMQNPRHLVRRRGQEARLRCSPMKGHSHVYWYRQLPEEGLKFMVYLQKENIIDESGMPKERFSAEFPKEGPSILRIQQVVRGDSAAYFCASSPRAGSTDTQYFGPGTRLTVL.

This CDR3 is CASSDSTSGSLDTQYF. In nucleotides, the CDR3 is TGTGCCAGCAGTGACTCAACTAGCGGGAGTCTTGATACGCAGTATTTT. This chain connects TRBV6-4 to TRBJ2-3; 11 bases match TRBD2. J lost 6 bases, V lost 0 bases, and 5 bases had no gene match. Per the germline V gene, CDR1 is MRHNA and CDR2 is SNTAGT. CDR3 length: 16 residues.

J is TRBJ2-2 and V is TRBV11-2; 14 bases align to TRBD2. Germline values: CDR1 SGHAT, CDR2 FQNNGV. V shed 5 bases and J 7 bases; nucleotides not matched to a gene: 9. The CDR3 length is 17 residues. CDR3 sequence: CASSPGTSGREDGELFF. CDR3 DNA sequence: TGTGCCAGCAGCCCCGGGACTAGCGGGAGAGAGGACGGGGAGCTGTTTTTT.

This chain links TRBV28 with TRBJ1-5; D possibly corresponds to TRBD1 (6 bases). With 4 bases removed from V and 6 bases from J, the gap between germline ends came to 13 bases. Germline V lookup: CDR1 MDHEN, CDR2 SYDVKM. This CDR3 spans 14 amino acids. The CDR3 sequence is CASSSPTGGQPQHF. DNA of the CDR3: TGTGCCAGCAGTTCTCCGACAGGCGGTCAGCCCCAGCATTTT.

CDR3: CASSSDRANEKLFF. CDR3 coding DNA: TGTGCCAGCAGCTCGGACAGGGCAAATGAAAAACTGTTTTTT. The V and J genes are TRBV7-9 and TRBJ1-4; 8 bases match TRBD1. Germline V gene lookup returns CDR1 SEHNR and CDR2 FQNEAQ (reference sequence). After removal of 4 bases from V and 5 bases from J, the junction contained 3 bases not matched to a gene. The CDR3 extends over 14 amino acids.

This clone occurred a few times. The chain combines TRBV7-2 with TRBJ2-7; D possibly corresponds to TRBD1 (6 bases). The CDR3 is made up of 15 amino acids. Trimming pared 4 bases from V and 3 bases from J, leaving 16 bases between. Germline V gene data show CDR1 as SGHTA and CDR2 as FQGNSA. The CDR3 nucleotides read TGTGCCAGCAGCTACAGGGCCGATACTGACTACGAGCAGTACTTC. Protein sequence: CASSYRADTDYEQYF.